The 10 T cell receptor beta chains listed next were all sequenced from one sample in a study of T cell responses to AZD1222 COVID-19 vaccine. Generated by immunoSEQ multiplex PCR, the TCRdb table keeps only in-frame clones and is missing some. Of about 140,000 clones listed, roughly 92% were seen once; the top ten hold approximately 4.7%. The sample here was peripheral blood, taken on day 0 of AZD1222 vaccination. These TCRs come from an adult in good health.

V and J are TRBV18 and TRBJ2-1; the D is unclear. CDR3 length: 16 amino acids. Germline values: CDR1 KGHSH, CDR2 LQKENI. The V gene lost 4 bases and the J gene lost 3 bases, with 16 bases spanning the gap. The CDR3 protein is CASSLTSPRVYNEQFF. The CDR3 bases are TGTGCCAGCTCACTGACAAGCCCCCGCGTCTACAATGAGCAGTTCTTC.

The chain employs TRBV28 and TRBJ2-7; possibly TRBD2 for D (5 bases). With 6 bases removed from V and 3 bases from J, the gap between germline ends came to 21 bases. CDR1 and CDR2 (germline): MDHEN, SYDVKM. The length of the CDR3 is 16 residues. In DNA form, the CDR3 reads TGTGCCAGCAGCCCAAGCGGAGGCCGGAGGTTCTACGAGCAGTACTTC. This sequence encodes CASSPSGGRRFYEQYF. The whole variable domain, filled in from reference TRBV28 and TRBJ2-7, reads DVKVTQSSRYLVKRTGEKVFLECVQDMDHENMFWYRQDPGLGLRLIYFSYDVKMKEKGDIPEGYSVSREKKERFSLILESASTNQTSMYLCASSPSGGRRFYEQYFGPGTRLTVT.

The chain links TRBV5-5 to TRBJ1-2; D perhaps matches TRBD1 (5 bases). The CDR3 has 16 amino acids. CDR1 is SGHKS and CDR2 is YYEKEE in the germline V gene (reference sequence). Trimming removed 2 bases from V and 7 bases from J, with 21 bases in between. The DNA for the CDR3 is TGTGCCAGCAGCTTCGGGGGTCCCCTCCAAGGGTCTGGCTACACCTTC. Translation: CASSFGGPLQGSGYTF.

This clone was seen only once. The chain has TRBV19 and TRBJ2-3, with D uncertain. Germline CDR1 reads LNHDA; CDR2 reads SQIVND (reference sequence). V gave up 6 bases and J gave up 5 bases, with 9 bases separating them. This CDR3 spans 12 amino acids. CDR3 sequence: CASRGREDTQYF. Written as DNA, the CDR3 is TGTGCCAGTAGGGGAAGGGAAGATACGCAGTATTTT.

This chain links TRBV18 with TRBJ1-1; tentatively, D is TRBD1 (6 bases). This CDR3 comprises 14 residues. The germline CDR1 and CDR2 sequences are KGHSH and LQKENI. V was pared by 3 bases and J by 7 bases, with 15 bases between. CDR3 region: CASSPIQGLLEAFF. CDR3 sequence (DNA): TGTGCCAGCTCACCCATACAGGGCCTCCTTGAAGCTTTCTTT.

This chain links TRBV2 with TRBJ2-7; weak D call: TRBD1 (6 bases). V was shortened by 5 bases and J by 3 bases, with 23 bases between the two germline ends. Germline CDR1 reads SNHLY; CDR2 reads FYNNEI. The CDR3 spans 17 residues. DNA for the CDR3: TGTGCCAGCAGTTACGGAGAGGGACAAGGACGAAGCTACGAGCAGTACTTC. This translates into CASSYGEGQGRSYEQYF.

The chain recombines TRBV25-1 with TRBJ1-3; D remains ambiguous. CDR3 length: 15 amino acids. Germline assignment: CDR1 MGHDK and CDR2 SYGVNS. V lost 6 bases and J lost 4, with 16 bases in between. CDR3 sequence (DNA): TGTGCCAGCAGCCACCGGAACCTGCGGGGAAACACCATATATTTT. Translating it yields CASSHRNLRGNTIYF. The full variable domain, with the rest looked up from reference TRBV25-1 and TRBJ1-3, is EADIYQTPRYLVIGTGKKITLECSQTMGHDKMYWYQQDPGMELHLIHYSYGVNSTEKGDLSSESTVSRIRTEHFPLTLESARPSHTSQYLCASSHRNLRGNTIYFGEGSWLTVV.

The rearrangement links TRBV27 to TRBJ2-7; D is undetermined. The V gene's germline CDR1 is MNHEY and CDR2 SMNVEV (reference sequence). This CDR3 is 13 amino acids long. V gave up 3 bases and J gave up 2 bases, with 8 bases separating them. The CDR3 here is CASSFTRTYEQYF. The CDR3 DNA is TGTGCCAGCAGTTTCACCAGGACCTACGAGCAGTACTTC.

This clone was detected only once. This chain links TRBV18 with TRBJ1-2, with D uncertain. Germline V gene data show CDR1 as KGHSH and CDR2 as LQKENI. Trimming shortened V by 6 bases and J by 1 base, and 9 bases separated the two germline ends. There are 13 residues in the CDR3. This CDR3 is CASSAGGNYGYTF. The CDR3 DNA follows: TGTGCCAGCTCGGCCGGAGGTAACTATGGCTACACCTTC.

The chain links TRBV18 to TRBJ1-1, with D possibly being TRBD1 (6 bases). V shed 5 bases and J shed 2 bases, with 12 bases lying between them. The CDR3 runs 14 residues. Germline CDR1 and CDR2: KGHSH and LQKENI. CDR3 loop: CASSFGQFNTEAFF. Here the CDR3 DNA reads TGTGCCAGCTCATTCGGACAGTTCAACACTGAAGCTTTCTTT.